This TCR beta chain was captured in a study of CD8 T cells in Susac syndrome. Reverse transcription of roughly 0.5 to 1 ug RNA was carried out with random hexamers. TCRdb independently ran MiXCR on the immunoSEQ multiplex PCR reads; one entry per CDR3 protein. The data show about 140,000 distinct CDR3 sequences, 95% seen once. Germline CDR1 reads GTSNPN; CDR2 reads SVGIG (reference sequence). V was pared by 0 bases and J by 3 bases, with 3 bases between. CDR3 size: 11 residues. V gene TRBV30 combines with J gene TRBJ2-7; D call uncertain. Source material: CD4+ T cells from PBMCs. The TCR comes from a human donor with Susac syndrome. Written as DNA, the CDR3 is TGTGCCTGGAGTGTACGCTACGAGCAGTACTTC. Translation gives CAWSVRYEQYF. Using reference TRBV30 and TRBJ2-7 for the parts outside the CDR3, the full variable domain is SQTIHQWPATLVQPVGSPLSLECTVEGTSNPNLYWYRQAAGRGLQLLFYSVGIGQISSEVPQNLSASRPQDRQFILSSKKLLLSDSGFYLCAWSVRYEQYFGPGTRLTVT.